The text below deals with one T cell receptor (beta chain). Its antigen is unknown. This sample is part of a study of cytomegalovirus exposure and HLA in healthy donors. Overall study results and limits: Later analysis showed most CMV-associated TCR beta chains appearing HLA-restricted. Solely CMV serostatus was available to characterize immune exposure.

PCR employed 60 Vbeta and 13 Jbeta primers. Repertoires were generated with immunoSEQ multiplex PCR, while TCRdb's copy carries only in-frame clones and drops some. The data show under 200,000 clones, 80% seen once. The CDR3 runs 16 residues. V lost 0 bases, J lost 3 bases, and 9 bases stayed unmatched. Germline lookup yields CDR1 SGHDT and CDR2 YYEEEE. The sequence derives from a man aged 25-40 years in good health and CMV-seronegative. What was sequenced was PBMCs. The chain employs TRBV5-6 and TRBJ2-7; TRBD2 matches at 7 bases. CDR3 in amino acids: CASSLVSSGSLYEQYF. The CDR3 region has the DNA TGTGCCAGCAGCTTGGTTTCTAGCGGCAGCCTCTACGAGCAGTACTTC.